Sequencing of this T cell receptor (beta chain) was carried out in a study of OX40 agonist ivuxolimab in advanced cancers. The table came from immunoSEQ multiplex PCR; TCRdb's copy has only in-frame clones and leaves some out. The sample holds tens of thousands of clones; around 86% are singletons and the top ten take roughly 0.35%. With 3 bases clipped from V and 3 bases from J, the junction kept 6 bases outside the gene matches. The germline gives CDR1 MDHEN, CDR2 SYDVKM. The CDR3 spans 16 residues. The input for sequencing was CD4+ or CD8+ T cells sorted from blood, taken in a trial of the OX40 agonist ivuxolimab. The rearrangement joins TRBV28 to TRBJ2-1; 9 bases line up with TRBD1. The TCR originated in an adult with an advanced solid tumor such as melanoma, head and neck, liver or kidney cancer. CDR3 sequence (DNA): TGTGCCAGCAGTTTCCTACCGGGACAGGGCTACAATGAGCAGTTCTTC. Its translation: CASSFLPGQGYNEQFF.